A selection of T cell receptor beta chains follows, all from one sample in a study of T cell changes during pregnancy in multiple sclerosis. Some clones are missing from TCRdb's copy, which holds only in-frame ones; the method was immunoSEQ multiplex PCR. The sample contains 45,000 to 50,000 clones, under 95% of which appear only once. The input for sequencing was CD8+ T cells from peripheral blood mononuclear cells, taken before pregnancy. The receptors were gathered from a female donor with multiple sclerosis, enrolled in a pregnancy study. Both conserved end residues are part of each CDR3. Each record gives: clone size, D gene, V gene, J gene, CDR3 DNA, CDR3 protein. The D gene is left open where the match is weak. A clone size is listed for some rows: how often the clone was seen (once, few, many), or a class if it is expanded.

NA	NA	TRBV27	TRBJ1-1	TGTGCCAGCAGTTTCAAGGGGTTGAACACTGAAGCTTTCTTT	CASSFKGLNTEAFF
NA	NA	TRBV7-9	TRBJ1-1	TGTGCCAGCAGCTTAGCGGGCAGGGTCGCAGCTTTCTTT	CASSLAGRVAAFF
NA	TRBD1	TRBV27	TRBJ2-7	TGTGCCAGCAGTACCGGGACAGGACCCTACGAGCAGTACTTC	CASSTGTGPYEQYF
NA	NA	TRBV6-7	TRBJ2-1	TGTGCCCCCAATGCTGCCAGGATAAATGAGCAGTTCTTC	CAPNAARINEQFF
NA	TRBD1	TRBV4-1	TRBJ1-1	TGCGCCAGCAAAGGGACAGAGAACACTGAAGCTTTCTTT	CASKGTENTEAFF
NA	NA	TRBV7-8	TRBJ2-3	TGTGCCAGCAGCCCCCCTGGGCCAGATACGCAGTATTTT	CASSPPGPDTQYF
NA	TRBD2	TRBV7-6	TRBJ2-7	TGTGCCAGCAGCTTTAAAGCGGGAGGGAGACTTTACGAGCAGTACTTC	CASSFKAGGRLYEQYF
NA	NA	TRBV27	TRBJ1-4	TGTGCCAGCAGTCCCGGGACAAATGAAAAACTGTTTTTT	CASSPGTNEKLFF
NA	NA	TRBV29-1	TRBJ2-1	TGCAGCGTTGATGGGCGCCGTCTCCGACAAAACAATGAGCAGTTCTTC	CSVDGRRLRQNNEQFF
NA	TRBD2	TRBV6-4	TRBJ2-5	TGTGCCAGCAGTGACAGGGCGGGAGGAGAAGAGACCCAGTACTTC	CASSDRAGGEETQYF
NA	NA	TRBV9	TRBJ2-1	TGTGCCAGCAGCGTAGATCCCGGGACCTACAATGAGCAGTTCTTC	CASSVDPGTYNEQFF
NA	NA	TRBV28	TRBJ2-7	TGTGCCAGCAGTTTGGCATATGTCGAGCAGTACTTC	CASSLAYVEQYF
NA	NA	TRBV6-4	TRBJ2-7	TGTGCCAGCAGTTCGTTTAGCGGCTACGAGCAGTACTTC	CASSSFSGYEQYF
NA	NA	TRBV7-9	TRBJ1-2	TGTGCCAGCAGCTTAGTCTCAGCCAAACTATCCTATGGCTACACCTTC	CASSLVSAKLSYGYTF
once	NA	TRBV9	TRBJ1-1	TGTGCCAGCAGCCTCCGGGACATGAACACTGAAGCTTTCTTT	CASSLRDMNTEAFF
NA	NA	TRBV19	TRBJ2-6	TGTGCCAGTAGTATGGTGAGCTCTGGGGCCAACGTCCTGACTTTC	CASSMVSSGANVLTF
NA	TRBD2	TRBV7-9	TRBJ2-2	TGTGCCAGCAGCCCCCTAGAGGCTAGCGGGAGCGCGAACACCGGGGAGCTGTTTTTT	CASSPLEASGSANTGELFF
NA	TRBD1	TRBV5-1	TRBJ1-1	TGCGCCAGCTCTGACAGGGCGAACACTGAAGCTTTCTTT	CASSDRANTEAFF
NA	NA	TRBV13	TRBJ2-1	TGTGCCAGCAGCTTAGAAGGACAGCCCTACAATGAGCAGTTCTTC	CASSLEGQPYNEQFF
NA	TRBD1	TRBV7-9	TRBJ1-2	TGTGCCAGCAGCTCCGGACAGGGGGCCTATGGCTACACCTTC	CASSSGQGAYGYTF
NA	NA	TRBV11-2	TRBJ1-4	TGTGCCAGCAGCTTAGATAGCGGCGCGGGTGAAAAACTGTTTTTT	CASSLDSGAGEKLFF
NA	TRBD1	TRBV30	TRBJ1-2	TGTGCCTGGAGTGTAGACGGGACAGCGCATGGCTACACCTTC	CAWSVDGTAHGYTF
NA	TRBD2	TRBV9	TRBJ2-1	TGTGCCAGCAGCTTCCCCGGGACTAGGATCAATGAGCAGTTCTTC	CASSFPGTRINEQFF
NA	TRBD2	TRBV6-1	TRBJ2-1	TGTGCCAGCAGCGAACCGGGAGGAAGCTCCTACAATGAGCAGTTCTTC	CASSEPGGSSYNEQFF
NA	NA	TRBV5-6	TRBJ2-1	TGTGCCAGCAGCTTGGGGGGCGCGCGGTATCTGAACAATGAGCAGTTCTTC	CASSLGGARYLNNEQFF
NA	TRBD2	TRBV11-2	TRBJ2-1	TGTGCCAGCGGGGGGGAGATACTCTTC	CASGGEILF
NA	TRBD1	TRBV30	TRBJ1-1	TGTGCCTGGAGTGTAATGACAGGGGACACTGAAGCTTTCTTT	CAWSVMTGDTEAFF